The TCR beta chain described here comes from a study of control samples from healthy donors and cancer patients. The V and J ends lost 4 bases and 4 bases, in that order; junction bases with no gene match: 11. The CDR3 runs to 16 residues. Per the germline V gene, CDR1 is MGHRA and CDR2 is YSYEKL. Measured with immunoSEQ multiplex PCR; TCRdb has only the in-frame clones, and not every one. The sample contains roughly 120,000 clones, 85% to 95% of which appear only once. The sample consisted of blood. The V call is TRBV4-1, the J call TRBJ2-7; 9 bases map to TRBD1. The sequence derives from a man aged 25 to 40 in good health. The CDR3 sequence: CASSPTARQGGYEQYF. CDR3 nucleotides: TGCGCCAGCAGCCCTACCGCCCGACAGGGGGGATACGAGCAGTACTTC.